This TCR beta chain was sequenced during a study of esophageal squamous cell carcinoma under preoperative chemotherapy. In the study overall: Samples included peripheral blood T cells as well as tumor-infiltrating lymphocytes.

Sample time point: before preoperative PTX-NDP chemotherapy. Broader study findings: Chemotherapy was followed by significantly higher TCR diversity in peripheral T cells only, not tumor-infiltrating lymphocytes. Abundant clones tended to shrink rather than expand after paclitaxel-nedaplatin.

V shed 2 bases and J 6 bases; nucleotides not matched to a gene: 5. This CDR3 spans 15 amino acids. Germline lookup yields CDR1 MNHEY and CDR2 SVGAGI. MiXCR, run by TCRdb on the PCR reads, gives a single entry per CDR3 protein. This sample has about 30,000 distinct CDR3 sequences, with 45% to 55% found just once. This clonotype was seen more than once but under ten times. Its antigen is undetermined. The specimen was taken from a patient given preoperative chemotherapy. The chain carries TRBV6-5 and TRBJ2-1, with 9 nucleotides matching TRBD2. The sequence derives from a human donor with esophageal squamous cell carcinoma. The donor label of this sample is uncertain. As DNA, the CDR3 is TGTGCCAGCAGTTACGGCGGGAGGGTGGTCAATGAGCAGTTCTTC. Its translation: CASSYGGRVVNEQFF.